These 21 T cell receptor beta chains were all obtained from the same sample, sequenced in a study of cytomegalovirus exposure and HLA in healthy donors. The PCR used 60 Vbeta and 13 Jbeta primers. Using immunoSEQ multiplex PCR, the repertoire was profiled, and TCRdb retains in-frame clones only, with some absent. Of around 98,000 clones detected, more than 75% appear once; the ten largest clones hold more than 7%. The sample was PBMCs. The receptors come from a human donor in good health.

Regarding this clone: One end of the junction is discordant with germline, which a read error may explain. The rearrangement joins TRBV6-5 to TRBJ2-2; weak D call: TRBD2 (5 bases). The germline CDR1 and CDR2 sequences are MNHEY and SVGAGI. The CDR3 extends over 13 amino acids. In DNA, the CDR3 is TGTGCCAGCGGAAAAAGATACACCGGGGAGTTGTTTTTT. Its protein is CASGKRYTGELFF.

This clone is medium-sized. V gene TRBV4-3 combines with J gene TRBJ2-7; the D gene is possibly TRBD1 (5 bases). Per germline, CDR1 LGHNA and CDR2 YSLEER. V was clipped by 4 bases and J by 3 bases, with 13 bases between them. The CDR3 loop spans 14 amino acids. CDR3 region: CASSLGRGNYEQYF. CDR3 coding DNA: TGCGCCAGCAGCCTCGGAAGGGGAAACTACGAGCAGTACTTC.

The chain employs TRBV9 and TRBJ2-7; TRBD2 is a possible D gene (6 bases). There are 15 residues in the CDR3. CDR1 SGDLS and CDR2 YYNGEE come from the germline V gene. Trimming stripped 0 bases from V and 5 bases from J, with 15 bases between. CDR3 residues: CASSVAGTPFDEQYF. CDR3 sequence (DNA): TGTGCCAGCAGCGTAGCTGGGACTCCTTTCGACGAGCAGTACTTC.

This clone showed up just a few times. The gene calls are TRBV11-2 and TRBJ1-1; 7 nucleotides agree with TRBD1. J lost 8 bases, V lost 0 bases, and 6 bases had no gene match. The CDR3 is made up of 14 amino acids. The germline V gene has CDR1 SGHAT and CDR2 FQNNGV. This CDR3 is CASSLDRGLREAFF. The CDR3 DNA follows: TGTGCCAGCAGCTTAGATAGGGGGCTTAGGGAAGCTTTCTTT. Looking up the rest from reference TRBV11-2 and TRBJ1-1 gives the full variable domain: EAGVAQSPRYKIIEKRQSVAFWCNPISGHATLYWYQQILGQGPKLLIQFQNNGVVDDSQLPKDRFSAERLKGVDSTLKIQPAKLEDSAVYLCASSLDRGLREAFFGQGTRLTVV.

The rearrangement links TRBV2 to TRBJ1-5, with TRBD1 as a possible D gene (5 bases). V lost 4 bases to trimming and J lost 8 bases, with 18 bases between them. Per the germline V gene, CDR1 is SNHLY and CDR2 is FYNNEI. The length of the CDR3 is 15 residues. CDR3 loop: CASSVGNRLEEPQHF. CDR3 in DNA: TGTGCCAGCAGTGTGGGGAACAGGCTCGAGGAGCCCCAGCATTTT.

The gene calls are TRBV19 and TRBJ1-5, with TRBD1 as a possible D gene (6 bases). The length of the CDR3 is 14 residues. V was trimmed by 3 bases and J by 3 bases, leaving 9 bases between them. Germline-derived CDR1 and CDR2 are LNHDA and SQIVND (reference sequence). The CDR3 DNA sequence: TGTGCCAGTAGTATGCCAGGGGACAATCAGCCCCAGCATTTT. This translates into CASSMPGDNQPQHF.

This chain connects TRBV29-1 to TRBJ1-1; 8 positions agree with TRBD1. CDR1 and CDR2 (germline): SQVTM, ANQGSEA. The CDR3 consists of 13 residues. The J segment lost 1 base and the V segment lost 5 bases, leaving 3 bases of the junction unmatched. CDR3 amino acids: CSVLQGGNTEAFF. CDR3 nucleotide sequence: TGCAGCGTTTTACAGGGGGGGAACACTGAAGCTTTCTTT.

CDR3 bases: TGTGCCAGCAGTACGCAGACAGGGGTCGGAAACACCATATATTTT. Amino acids: CASSTQTGVGNTIYF. This chain links TRBV6-6 with TRBJ1-3; 8 bases line up with TRBD1. Trimming cost V 5 bases and J 4 bases; bases outside gene matches: 7. Germline V lookup: CDR1 MNHNY, CDR2 SVGAGI (reference sequence). The length of the CDR3 is 15 residues.

This clone was recorded only once. CDR3 sequence: CASSHGTSAITDTQYF. The CDR3 DNA reads TGTGCCAGCTCACACGGGACTAGCGCAATCACAGATACGCAGTATTTT. The chain couples TRBV18 to TRBJ2-3, with TRBD2 matching 10 bases. Germline V lookup: CDR1 KGHSH, CDR2 LQKENI. V shed 4 bases, J shed 2 bases, and the junction held 6 bases outside the gene matches. The CDR3 spans 16 residues. The variable domain in full, completed from reference TRBV18 and TRBJ2-3, reads NAGVMQNPRHLVRRRGQEARLRCSPMKGHSHVYWYRQLPEEGLKFMVYLQKENIIDESGMPKERFSAEFPKEGPSILRIQQVVRGDSAAYFCASSHGTSAITDTQYFGPGTRLTVL.

The rearrangement joins TRBV2 to TRBJ1-6; no reliable D call. Trimming pared 4 bases from V and 7 bases from J, leaving 14 bases between. Germline loops: CDR1 SNHLY, CDR2 FYNNEI. The CDR3 consists of 15 residues. In DNA form, the CDR3 reads TGTGCCAGCAGTGCACCGGGGTTTAACAATTCACCCCTCCACTTT. Translated, it gives CASSAPGFNNSPLHF.

This sequence joins TRBV7-2 and TRBJ2-7; D unclear. Trimming removed 6 bases at V and 7 bases at J, with 16 bases between. The germline V gene has CDR1 SGHTA and CDR2 FQGNSA. This CDR3 is built from 13 residues. CDR3 region: CASRTFVQAEQYF. CDR3 in DNA: TGTGCCAGCAGAACCTTCGTTCAGGCGGAGCAGTACTTC.

The CDR3 DNA reads TGTGCCAGCAGCAGGTCGGGTGGTAGCGGTGCCTACGAGCAGTACTTC. Protein sequence: CASSRSGGSGAYEQYF. V gene TRBV7-2 combines with J gene TRBJ2-7; weak D call: TRBD2 (6 bases). The germline V gene encodes CDR1 SGHTA and CDR2 FQGNSA. The CDR3 is made up of 16 amino acids. V was shortened by 5 bases and J by 2 bases, with 19 bases between the two germline ends.

This clone was picked up a small number of times. The chain carries TRBV19 and TRBJ2-7; perhaps TRBD2 as D (5 bases). The V gene's germline CDR1 is LNHDA and CDR2 SQIVND (reference sequence). The CDR3 contains 15 residues. V shed 1 base and J shed 6 bases, with 16 bases lying between them. The DNA of the CDR3 is TGTGCCAGTAGTATAGTAGGTCGCGGGTCGATCGAGCAGTACTTC. Its translation: CASSIVGRGSIEQYF.

The V and J genes are TRBV7-2 and TRBJ1-5; 9 bases align to TRBD1. V was clipped by 4 bases and J by 3 bases; unmatched bases: 4. The length of the CDR3 is 15 residues. The germline gives CDR1 SGHTA, CDR2 FQGNSA. CDR3 sequence: CASSYGTGTNQPQHF. The CDR3 coding sequence is TGTGCCAGCAGCTACGGGACAGGGACCAATCAGCCCCAGCATTTT. The entire variable domain, with the rest obtained from reference TRBV7-2 and TRBJ1-5, is as follows: GAGVSQSPSNKVTEKGKDVELRCDPISGHTALYWYRQSLGQGLEFLIYFQGNSAPDKSGLPSDRFSAERTGGSVSTLTIQRTQQEDSAVYLCASSYGTGTNQPQHFGDGTRLSIL.

This clone was detected once. The chain employs TRBV15 and TRBJ1-2; D is possibly TRBD1 (6 bases). Trimming stripped 0 bases from V and 8 bases from J, with 13 bases between. The germline gives CDR1 LNHNV, CDR2 YYDKDF (reference sequence). The CDR3 extends over 14 amino acids. The CDR3 DNA is TGTGCCACCAGCAGAGAAGGCAGGGGTGGCGGCTACACCTTC. Translation gives CATSREGRGGGYTF.

V is TRBV7-9 and J is TRBJ2-5; the D gene is possibly TRBD2 (5 bases). Germline-derived CDR1 and CDR2 are SEHNR and FQNEAQ (reference sequence). V was pared by 5 bases and J by 0 bases, with 10 bases between. The length of the CDR3 is 14 residues. The CDR3 protein is CASSPREYQETQYF. CDR3 DNA sequence: TGTGCCAGCAGCCCGAGGGAGTACCAAGAGACCCAGTACTTC.

V gene TRBV7-9 combines with J gene TRBJ1-2, with 11 bases fitting TRBD1. J gave up 3 bases and V 1 base, and 10 bases lay outside the gene matches. The CDR3 covers 18 residues. Germline values: CDR1 SEHNR, CDR2 FQNEAQ (reference sequence). The CDR3 reads CASSLVGTGGLHYYGYTF. As DNA, the CDR3 is TGTGCCAGCAGCTTAGTGGGGACAGGGGGTCTCCATTACTATGGCTACACCTTC. Full variable domain (outside the CDR3, taken from reference TRBV7-9 and TRBJ1-2): DTGVSQNPRHKITKRGQNVTFRCDPISEHNRLYWYRQTLGQGPEFLTYFQNEAQLEKSRLLSDRFSAERPKGSFSTLEIQRTEQGDSAMYLCASSLVGTGGLHYYGYTFGSGTRLTVV.

This rearrangement joins TRBV6-5 to TRBJ2-5; 9 bases are shared with TRBD1. J gave up 2 bases and V 0 bases, and 4 bases lay outside the gene matches. The CDR3 is 16 residues long. The germline V gene encodes CDR1 MNHEY and CDR2 SVGAGI. Here the CDR3 reads CASSYSGTGYQETQYF. CDR3 bases: TGTGCCAGCAGTTACTCGGGGACAGGGTATCAAGAGACCCAGTACTTC.

V usage is TRBV29-1 and J usage is TRBJ2-3; possible D gene TRBD1, 6 bases. The CDR3 loop spans 16 amino acids. V lost 1 base to trimming and J lost 2 bases, with 16 bases between them. Germline CDR1 is SQVTM and CDR2 is ANQGSEA. CDR3 residues: CSVEVLGQGTTDTQYF. In DNA, the CDR3 is TGCAGCGTTGAAGTATTAGGGCAGGGGACCACAGATACGCAGTATTTT.

The chain combines TRBV7-2 with TRBJ2-2, with TRBD2 matching 13 bases. From germline, CDR1 is SGHTA and CDR2 FQGNSA. The CDR3 has 15 amino acids. Losses at the gene ends were 7 bases for V and 6 bases for J; bases not matched to a gene: 5. The CDR3 nucleotides are TGTGCCAGCACCCCCGGACTAGCGGGAGCCGGGGAGCTGTTTTTT. This codes for CASTPGLAGAGELFF. Drawing the rest from reference TRBV7-2 and TRBJ2-2, the complete variable domain is GAGVSQSPSNKVTEKGKDVELRCDPISGHTALYWYRQSLGQGLEFLIYFQGNSAPDKSGLPSDRFSAERTGGSVSTLTIQRTQQEDSAVYLCASTPGLAGAGELFFGEGSRLTVL.

The gene calls are TRBV10-2 and TRBJ1-5; no clear D gene. CDR3 length equals 14 residues. The V end was cut by 3 bases, the J end by 0 bases, with 6 bases between. Germline V gene sequence: CDR1 WSHSY, CDR2 SAAADI. CDR3 in amino acids: CASSESGSNQPQHF. The CDR3 bases are TGCGCCAGCAGTGAATCGGGTAGCAATCAGCCCCAGCATTTT.